This record covers a single TCR beta chain. The target antigen is unknown. Trimming removed 0 bases from V and 6 bases from J, with 16 bases in between. In germline, CDR1 is SGHRS, CDR2 YFSETQ. This CDR3 is built from 16 residues. This record comes from a study of T cell responses to AZD1222 COVID-19 vaccine. Findings of the study overall: The CD4 TCRs associated with vaccination extended across spike and predominated at 160-218 and 743-854.

Sequencing was performed with immunoSEQ multiplex PCR; in TCRdb, only in-frame clones are kept and a portion is missing. In the table there are some 30,000 clones, 91% of which are singletons. The sequence was collected from an adult in good health. The sample consisted of peripheral blood, taken on day 0 of AZD1222 vaccination. The chain is built from TRBV5-1 and TRBJ2-1; D perhaps matches TRBD2 (5 bases). The CDR3 spells CASSLEVVGVGNEQFF. The CDR3 DNA sequence: TGCGCCAGCAGCTTGGAGGTGGTCGGGGTCGGCAATGAGCAGTTCTTC.